The 17 T cell receptor beta chains below come from one sample, sequenced in a study of T cell repertoires in cytomegalovirus infection. TCRdb re-called the reads with MiXCR, one entry per CDR3 protein. The sample lists roughly 130,000 distinct CDR3 sequences, roughly 9% occurring once. What was sequenced was PBMCs. The receptors shown here come from a human donor in good health (CMV status not recorded). Some clones in this sample may be carry-over from other donors' samples.

This clonotype has ten or more counts. CDR3 nucleotides: TGTGCCAGCAGCTTACCAGGTGGTGGTTCACCCCTCCACTTT. It encodes CASSLPGGGSPLHF. This chain links TRBV7-9 with TRBJ1-6, with no clear D. V was clipped by 2 bases and J by 9 bases, with 11 bases between them. This CDR3 comprises 14 residues. Per germline, CDR1 SEHNR and CDR2 FQNEAQ (reference sequence). The variable domain in full, completed from reference TRBV7-9 and TRBJ1-6, reads DTGVSQNPRHKITKRGQNVTFRCDPISEHNRLYWYRQTLGQGPEFLTYFQNEAQLEKSRLLSDRFSAERPKGSFSTLEIQRTEQGDSAMYLCASSLPGGGSPLHFGNGTRLTVT.

The rearrangement links TRBV2 to TRBJ1-5, with a tentative D call TRBD1 (5 bases). CDR3 length: 13 amino acids. CDR1 and CDR2 (germline): SNHLY, FYNNEI. V lost 3 bases and J lost 6, with 9 bases in between. CDR3 amino acids: CASSDWGIQPQHF. CDR3 coding DNA: TGTGCCAGCAGTGATTGGGGGATTCAGCCCCAGCATTTT.

This clonotype was observed a handful of times. The rearrangement joins TRBV20-1 to TRBJ2-3, with 10 positions matching TRBD2. V shed 6 bases, J shed 3 bases, and the junction held 18 bases outside the gene matches. The CDR3 sequence is 18 residues long. Germline-derived CDR1 and CDR2 are DFQATT and SNEGSKA (reference sequence). CDR3 in DNA: TGCAGTGCCCTCAAGGAGGGGAGCGGGGGGGCAGGAACAGATACGCAGTATTTT. This codes for CSALKEGSGGAGTDTQYF.

This clonotype appeared a few times. The V and J genes are TRBV11-2 and TRBJ2-2; TRBD1 matches 7 bases. This CDR3 spans 14 amino acids. Germline assignment: CDR1 SGHAT and CDR2 FQNNGV. V lost 10 bases and J lost 5; bases outside the gene matches: 10. CDR3 sequence reads: CANERGQRTGELFF. CDR3 in DNA: TGTGCCAACGAGAGGGGGCAAAGGACCGGGGAGCTGTTTTTT. Using reference TRBV11-2 and TRBJ2-2 for the parts outside the CDR3, the full variable domain is EAGVAQSPRYKIIEKRQSVAFWCNPISGHATLYWYQQILGQGPKLLIQFQNNGVVDDSQLPKDRFSAERLKGVDSTLKIQPAKLEDSAVYLCANERGQRTGELFFGEGSRLTVL.

This clonotype was detected a few times. The chain recombines TRBV23-1 with TRBJ1-1, with 7 bases identical to TRBD1. TRBV23-1 is sorted into the ORF group, with uncertain function. With V trimmed by 5 bases and J by 7 bases, 13 bases remained unmatched. The CDR3 sequence is 15 residues long. The CDR3 DNA is TGCGCCAGCAGTACGGAACCGGGACAGCTCTATGAAGCTTTCTTT. Amino acids: CASSTEPGQLYEAFF.

This clonotype was observed many times. CDR3: CASSHRDAGNQPQHF. DNA for the CDR3: TGTGCCAGCAGCCACAGGGACGCGGGCAATCAGCCCCAGCATTTT. The J gene is TRBJ1-5, the V gene TRBV7-9; D possibly corresponds to TRBD1 (6 bases). The CDR3 sequence is 15 residues long. V was shortened by 5 bases and J by 2 bases, with 13 bases between the two germline ends. Germline CDR1 reads SEHNR; CDR2 reads FQNEAQ (reference sequence). The complete variable domain, with remaining parts taken from reference TRBV7-9 and TRBJ1-5, reads DTGVSQNPRHKITKRGQNVTFRCDPISEHNRLYWYRQTLGQGPEFLTYFQNEAQLEKSRLLSDRFSAERPKGSFSTLEIQRTEQGDSAMYLCASSHRDAGNQPQHFGDGTRLSIL.

This clonotype was recorded only once. The chain couples TRBV20-1 to TRBJ2-4; 7 bases fit TRBD1. V lost 3 bases to trimming and J lost 5 bases; unmatched junction nucleotides: 7. The CDR3 runs 14 residues. Looked up from germline, CDR1 is DFQATT and CDR2 is SNEGSKA (reference sequence). CDR3 amino acids: CSASQQGRENIQYF. CDR3 in DNA: TGCAGTGCTAGTCAACAGGGGCGGGAAAACATTCAGTACTTC.

The gene calls are TRBV18 and TRBJ1-5; D might be TRBD1 (5 bases). This CDR3 has 16 amino acids. Looked up from germline, CDR1 is KGHSH and CDR2 is LQKENI. Between the trimmed V and J ends, which lost 6 bases and 3 bases, there was a span of 18 bases. CDR3 region: CASSDRATGVNQPQHF. CDR3 nucleotide sequence: TGTGCCAGCTCTGACCGGGCCACGGGGGTCAATCAGCCCCAGCATTTT.

The chain uses TRBV2 and TRBJ1-5, with D maybe TRBD1 (5 bases). The germline V and J ends were trimmed by 2 bases and 9 bases, with 11 bases remaining between them. The length of the CDR3 is 13 residues. CDR1 is SNHLY and CDR2 is FYNNEI in the germline V gene. For the CDR3, the DNA is TGTGCCAGCAGTGAAAGGGGCTCCAGGCCCCAGCATTTT. Its protein is CASSERGSRPQHF.

This clonotype was detected ten times or more. The V gene is TRBV11-2, the J gene TRBJ1-2, with D maybe TRBD1 (5 bases). Trimming shortened V by 5 bases and J by 5 bases, and 9 bases separated the two germline ends. CDR1 SGHAT and CDR2 FQNNGV come from the germline V gene. The CDR3 runs 12 residues. This CDR3 is CASSQGFYGYTF. The CDR3 coding sequence is TGTGCCAGCAGCCAGGGATTTTATGGCTACACCTTC.

This clonotype has only a few counts. The chain is built from TRBV29-1 and TRBJ1-1; 8 bases line up with TRBD1. There are 13 residues in the CDR3. With 7 bases clipped from V and 0 bases from J, the junction kept 4 bases outside the gene matches. The V gene's germline CDR1 is SQVTM and CDR2 ANQGSEA. The DNA for the CDR3 is TGCAGCGGACAGGGGACACTGAACACTGAAGCTTTCTTT. It codes for CSGQGTLNTEAFF.

This clonotype was counted between two and nine times. J is TRBJ1-2 and V is TRBV20-1, with unresolved D. Germline V lookup: CDR1 DFQATT, CDR2 SNEGSKA (reference sequence). V was shortened by 3 bases and J by 7 bases, with 15 bases between the two germline ends. The CDR3 spans 13 residues. The CDR3 DNA is TGCAGTGCTAGCGCTGGCCTCTGGGGTGGCTACACCTTC. This codes for CSASAGLWGGYTF.

This clonotype has ten or more counts. The chain recombines TRBV5-1 with TRBJ1-6; D perhaps matches TRBD1 (6 bases). The V and J ends lost 3 bases and 0 bases respectively, with 10 bases between them. CDR3 size: 16 residues. Germline-derived CDR1 and CDR2 are SGHRS and YFSETQ. CDR3 sequence reads: CASSSGQSSYNSPLHF. CDR3 in DNA: TGCGCCAGCAGCTCCGGACAGAGCTCCTATAATTCACCCCTCCACTTT.

This clonotype was counted a few times. The chain links TRBV6-5 to TRBJ1-1; 9 bases align to TRBD1. J gave up 5 bases and V 2 bases, and 3 bases lay outside the gene matches. The germline V gene has CDR1 MNHEY and CDR2 SVGAGI. CDR3 length: 14 amino acids. The CDR3 here is CASSYDRGKTEAFF. The CDR3 DNA follows: TGTGCCAGCAGTTACGACAGGGGGAAGACTGAAGCTTTCTTT.

The sample holds a few counts of this clonotype. The chain uses TRBV5-1 and TRBJ2-2; D may be TRBD1 (5 bases). Deletions cut 7 bases from V and 2 bases from J, with 15 bases between. Germline V CDR1 and CDR2: SGHRS, YFSETQ. The CDR3 spans 15 residues. The CDR3 loop reads CASDDTGPNTGELFF. CDR3 nucleotide sequence: TGCGCCAGCGATGATACAGGACCTAACACCGGGGAGCTGTTTTTT.

This clonotype was observed at least ten times. V is TRBV7-9 and J is TRBJ2-7; 7 nucleotides line up with TRBD1. Germline CDR1 SEHNR, CDR2 FQNEAQ (reference sequence). CDR3 length equals 14 residues. J gave up 2 bases and V 6 bases, and 7 bases lay outside the gene matches. In DNA, the CDR3 is TGTGCCAGCAGTGACAGGGATCGTACCTACGAGCAGTACTTC. Protein sequence: CASSDRDRTYEQYF.

This clonotype was found many times. The rearrangement uses TRBV2 and TRBJ1-6; 12 nucleotides align to TRBD1. The CDR3 spans 19 residues. CDR1 and CDR2 (germline): SNHLY, FYNNEI. The V and J ends lost 6 bases and 7 bases, in that order; junction bases with no gene match: 16. CDR3 residues: CASRSTGQGAILGNSPLHF. The CDR3 DNA follows: TGTGCCAGCAGGTCTACGGGACAGGGGGCTATACTAGGGAATTCACCCCTCCACTTT.